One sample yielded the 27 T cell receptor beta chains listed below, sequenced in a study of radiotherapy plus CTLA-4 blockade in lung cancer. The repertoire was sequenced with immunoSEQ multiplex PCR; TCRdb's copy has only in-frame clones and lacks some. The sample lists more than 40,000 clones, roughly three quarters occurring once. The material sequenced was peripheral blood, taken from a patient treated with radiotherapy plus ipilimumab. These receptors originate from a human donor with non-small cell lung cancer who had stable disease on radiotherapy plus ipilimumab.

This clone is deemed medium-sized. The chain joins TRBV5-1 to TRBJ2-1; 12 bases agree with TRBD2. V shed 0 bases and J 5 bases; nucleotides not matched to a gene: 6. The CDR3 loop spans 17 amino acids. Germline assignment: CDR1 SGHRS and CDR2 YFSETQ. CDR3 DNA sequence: TGCGCCAGCAGCTTGGAACTAGCGGGGGGACCTAACAATGAGCAGTTCTTC. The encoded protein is CASSLELAGGPNNEQFF.

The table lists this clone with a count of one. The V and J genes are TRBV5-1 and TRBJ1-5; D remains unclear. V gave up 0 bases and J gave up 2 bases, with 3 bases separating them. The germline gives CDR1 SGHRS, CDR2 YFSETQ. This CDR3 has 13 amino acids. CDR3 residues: CASSLDGNQPQHF. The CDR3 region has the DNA TGCGCCAGCAGCTTGGACGGCAATCAGCCCCAGCATTTT. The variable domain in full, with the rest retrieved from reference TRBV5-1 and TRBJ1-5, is KAGVTQTPRYLIKTRGQQVTLSCSPISGHRSVSWYQQTPGQGLQFLFEYFSETQRNKGNFPGRFSGRQFSNSRSEMNVSTLELGDSALYLCASSLDGNQPQHFGDGTRLSIL.

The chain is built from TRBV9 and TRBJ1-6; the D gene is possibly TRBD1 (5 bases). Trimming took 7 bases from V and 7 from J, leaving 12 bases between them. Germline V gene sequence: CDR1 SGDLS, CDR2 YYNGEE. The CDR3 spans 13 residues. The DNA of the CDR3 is TGTGCCAGCCGTGGAGGGGTCAATTCACCCCTCCACTTT. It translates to CASRGGVNSPLHF.

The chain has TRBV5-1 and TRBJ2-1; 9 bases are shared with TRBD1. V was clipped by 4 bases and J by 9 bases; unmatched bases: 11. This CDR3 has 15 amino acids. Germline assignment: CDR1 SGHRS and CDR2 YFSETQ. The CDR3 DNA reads TGCGCCAGCAGCGCAAGGACAGGGGTCGCCAGTGAGCAGTTCTTC. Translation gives CASSARTGVASEQFF.

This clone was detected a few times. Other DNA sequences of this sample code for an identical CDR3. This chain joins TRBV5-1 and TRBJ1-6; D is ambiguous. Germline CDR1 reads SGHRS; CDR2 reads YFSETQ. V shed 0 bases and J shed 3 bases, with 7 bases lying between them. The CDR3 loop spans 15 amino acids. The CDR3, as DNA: TGCGCCAGCAGCTTGGCCCCGGGCTATAATTCACCCCTCCACTTT. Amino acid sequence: CASSLAPGYNSPLHF.

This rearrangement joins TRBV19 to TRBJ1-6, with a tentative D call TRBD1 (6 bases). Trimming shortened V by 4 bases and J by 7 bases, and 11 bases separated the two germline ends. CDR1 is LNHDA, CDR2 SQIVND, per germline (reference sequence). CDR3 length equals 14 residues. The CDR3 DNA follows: TGTGCCAGTAGTACCGGACAGACCAATTCACCCCTCCACTTT. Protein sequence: CASSTGQTNSPLHF.

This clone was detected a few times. CDR3 DNA: TGTGCCAGCAGGGGGACAACTAATGAAAAACTGTTTTTT. This codes for CASRGTTNEKLFF. The chain has TRBV19 and TRBJ1-4, with 7 bases matching TRBD1. J was trimmed by 0 bases and V by 9 bases; bases with no gene match: 1. The germline gives CDR1 LNHDA, CDR2 SQIVND (reference sequence). The CDR3 runs to 13 residues.

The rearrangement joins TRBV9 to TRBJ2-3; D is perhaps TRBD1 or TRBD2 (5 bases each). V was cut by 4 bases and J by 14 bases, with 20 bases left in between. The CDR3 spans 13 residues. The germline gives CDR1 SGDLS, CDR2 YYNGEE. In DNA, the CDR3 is TGTGCCAGCAGCACTCCTCCGGGGCAGGATCCGTATTTT. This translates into CASSTPPGQDPYF.

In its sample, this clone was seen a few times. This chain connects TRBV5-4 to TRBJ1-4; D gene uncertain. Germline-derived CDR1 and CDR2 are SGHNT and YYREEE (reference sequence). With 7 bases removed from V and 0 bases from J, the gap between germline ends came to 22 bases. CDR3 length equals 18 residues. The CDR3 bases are TGTGCCAGCCAAATTGGCCCGGGCAGACACGCAACTAATGAAAAACTGTTTTTT. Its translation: CASQIGPGRHATNEKLFF. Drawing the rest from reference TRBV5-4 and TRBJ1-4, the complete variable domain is ETGVTQSPTHLIKTRGQQVTLRCSSQSGHNTVSWYQQALGQGPQFIFQYYREEENGRGNFPPRFSGLQFPNYSSELNVNALELDDSALYLCASQIGPGRHATNEKLFFGSGTQLSVL.

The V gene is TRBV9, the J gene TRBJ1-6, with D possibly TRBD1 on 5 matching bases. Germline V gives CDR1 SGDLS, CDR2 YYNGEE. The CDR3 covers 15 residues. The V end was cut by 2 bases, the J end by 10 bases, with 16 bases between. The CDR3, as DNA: TGTGCCAGCAGCGTTACCTGGGGTGGGGGGTCACCCCTCCACTTT. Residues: CASSVTWGGGSPLHF.

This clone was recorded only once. CDR3 protein: CASSHGQGMDSPLHF. DNA of the CDR3: TGTGCCAGCTCACATGGACAGGGGATGGATTCACCCCTCCACTTT. V is TRBV18 and J is TRBJ1-6; 9 nucleotides match TRBD1. CDR1 KGHSH and CDR2 LQKENI come from the germline V gene. The junction had 6 bases not matched to a gene; V was cut back by 4 bases and J by 8 bases. The CDR3 sequence is 15 residues long.

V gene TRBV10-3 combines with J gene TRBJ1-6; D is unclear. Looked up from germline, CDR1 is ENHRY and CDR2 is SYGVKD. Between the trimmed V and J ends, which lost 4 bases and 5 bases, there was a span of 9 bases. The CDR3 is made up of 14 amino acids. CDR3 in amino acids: CAISGSVNNSPLHF. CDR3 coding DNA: TGTGCCATCAGTGGGAGTGTTAATAATTCACCCCTCCACTTT.

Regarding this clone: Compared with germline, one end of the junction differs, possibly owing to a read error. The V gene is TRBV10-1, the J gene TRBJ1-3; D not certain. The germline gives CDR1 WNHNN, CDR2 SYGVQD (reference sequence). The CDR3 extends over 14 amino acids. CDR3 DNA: TGCGCCAGCAGTGACCGGAGCTCTGGAGACACCATATATTTT. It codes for CASSDRSSGDTIYF.

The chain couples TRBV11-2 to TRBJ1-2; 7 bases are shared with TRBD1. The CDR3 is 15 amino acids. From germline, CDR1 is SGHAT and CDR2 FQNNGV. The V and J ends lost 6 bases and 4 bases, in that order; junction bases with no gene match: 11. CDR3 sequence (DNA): TGTGCCAGCAGTCCTCAAACAGGGGAGGGCTATGGCTACACCTTC. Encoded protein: CASSPQTGEGYGYTF.

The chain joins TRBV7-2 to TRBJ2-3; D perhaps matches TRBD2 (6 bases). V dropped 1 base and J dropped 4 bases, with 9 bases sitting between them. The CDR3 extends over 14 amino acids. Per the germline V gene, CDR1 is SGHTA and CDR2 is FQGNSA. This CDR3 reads CASSLDSGADTQYF. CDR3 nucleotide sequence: TGTGCCAGCAGCTTAGATTCGGGGGCAGATACGCAGTATTTT.

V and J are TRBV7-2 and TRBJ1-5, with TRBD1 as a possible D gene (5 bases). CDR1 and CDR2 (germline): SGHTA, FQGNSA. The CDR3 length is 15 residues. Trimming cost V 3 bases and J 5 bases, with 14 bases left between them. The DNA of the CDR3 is TGTGCCAGCAGCTTTGTGGGGGGAAAGGATCAGCCCCAGCATTTT. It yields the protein CASSFVGGKDQPQHF.

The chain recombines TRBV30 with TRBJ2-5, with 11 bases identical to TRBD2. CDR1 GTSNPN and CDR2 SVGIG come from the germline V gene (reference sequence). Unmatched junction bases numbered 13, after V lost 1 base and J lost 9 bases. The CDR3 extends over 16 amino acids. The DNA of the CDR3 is TGTGCCTGGAGTGCCGGCAGGACTAGCGGGCCTCTATCCCAGTACTTC. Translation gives CAWSAGRTSGPLSQYF. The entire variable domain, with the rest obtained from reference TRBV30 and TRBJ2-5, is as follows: SQTIHQWPATLVQPVGSPLSLECTVEGTSNPNLYWYRQAAGRGLQLLFYSVGIGQISSEVPQNLSASRPQDRQFILSSKKLLLSDSGFYLCAWSAGRTSGPLSQYFGPGTRLLVL.

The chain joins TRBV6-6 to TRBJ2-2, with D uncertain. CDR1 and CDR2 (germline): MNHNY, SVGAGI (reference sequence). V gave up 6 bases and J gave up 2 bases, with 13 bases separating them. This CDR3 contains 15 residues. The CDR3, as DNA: TGTGCCAGCAGAATAGACCTCCACAACACCGGGGAGCTGTTTTTT. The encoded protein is CASRIDLHNTGELFF.

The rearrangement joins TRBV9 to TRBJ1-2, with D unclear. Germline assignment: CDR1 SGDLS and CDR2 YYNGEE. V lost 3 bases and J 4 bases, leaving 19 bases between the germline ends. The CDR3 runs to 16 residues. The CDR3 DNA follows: TGTGCCAGCAGCGCACTAGGAAATCGAGGGAGCTATGGCTACACCTTC. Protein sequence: CASSALGNRGSYGYTF. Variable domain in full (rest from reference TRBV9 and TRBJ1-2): DSGVTQTPKHLITATGQRVTLRCSPRSGDLSVYWYQQSLDQGLQFLIQYYNGEERAKGNILERFSAQQFPDLHSELNLSSLELGDSALYFCASSALGNRGSYGYTFGSGTRLTVV.

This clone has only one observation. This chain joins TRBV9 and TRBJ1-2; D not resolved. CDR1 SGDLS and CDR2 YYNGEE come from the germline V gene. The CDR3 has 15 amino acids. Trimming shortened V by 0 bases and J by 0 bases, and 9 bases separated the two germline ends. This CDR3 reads CASSVAPNSNYGYTF. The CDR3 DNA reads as TGTGCCAGCAGCGTAGCCCCCAATTCTAACTATGGCTACACCTTC.

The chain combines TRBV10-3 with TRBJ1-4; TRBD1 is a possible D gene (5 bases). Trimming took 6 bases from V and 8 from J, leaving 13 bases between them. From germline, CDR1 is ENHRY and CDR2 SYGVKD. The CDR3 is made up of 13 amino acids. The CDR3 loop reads CAISGRGGEKLFF. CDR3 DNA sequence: TGTGCCATCAGCGGGCGCGGGGGAGAAAAACTGTTTTTT.

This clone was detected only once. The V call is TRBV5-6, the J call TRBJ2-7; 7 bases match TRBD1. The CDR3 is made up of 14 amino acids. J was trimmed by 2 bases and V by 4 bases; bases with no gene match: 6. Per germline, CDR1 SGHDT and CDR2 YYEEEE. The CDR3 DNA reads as TGTGCCAGCAGCCGTTGGGACAGTACCTACGAGCAGTACTTC. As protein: CASSRWDSTYEQYF. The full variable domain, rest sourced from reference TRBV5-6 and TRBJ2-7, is DAGVTQSPTHLIKTRGQQVTLRCSPKSGHDTVSWYQQALGQGPQFIFQYYEEEERQRGNFPDRFSGHQFPNYSSELNVNALLLGDSALYLCASSRWDSTYEQYFGPGTRLTVT.

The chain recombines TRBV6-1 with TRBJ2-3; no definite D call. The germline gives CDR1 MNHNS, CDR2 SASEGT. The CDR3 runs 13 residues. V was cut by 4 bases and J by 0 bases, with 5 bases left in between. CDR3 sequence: CASSGASTDTQYF. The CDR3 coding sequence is TGTGCCAGCAGTGGTGCCAGCACAGATACGCAGTATTTT.

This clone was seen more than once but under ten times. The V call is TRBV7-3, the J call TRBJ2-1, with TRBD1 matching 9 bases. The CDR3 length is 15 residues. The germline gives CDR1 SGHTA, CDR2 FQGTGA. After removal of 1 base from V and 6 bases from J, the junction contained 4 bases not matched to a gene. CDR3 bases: TGTGCCAGCAGCTTAAAGACAGGGGGGTCCAATGAGCAGTTCTTC. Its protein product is CASSLKTGGSNEQFF.

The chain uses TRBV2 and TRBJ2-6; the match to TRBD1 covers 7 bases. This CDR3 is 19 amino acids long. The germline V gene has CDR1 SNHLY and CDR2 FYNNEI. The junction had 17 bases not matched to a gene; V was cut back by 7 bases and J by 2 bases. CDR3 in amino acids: CASNPGGNRGSAGANVLTF. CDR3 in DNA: TGTGCCAGCAACCCTGGGGGAAACAGGGGATCGGCTGGGGCCAACGTCCTGACTTTC. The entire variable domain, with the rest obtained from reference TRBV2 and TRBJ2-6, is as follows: EPEVTQTPSHQVTQMGQEVILRCVPISNHLYFYWYRQILGQKVEFLVSFYNNEISEKSEIFDDQFSVERPDGSNFTLKIRSTKLEDSAMYFCASNPGGNRGSAGANVLTFGAGSRLTVL.

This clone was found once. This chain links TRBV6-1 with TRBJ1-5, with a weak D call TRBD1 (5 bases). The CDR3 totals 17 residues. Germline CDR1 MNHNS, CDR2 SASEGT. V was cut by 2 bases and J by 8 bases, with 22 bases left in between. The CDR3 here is CASSEFRAGEYWEPQHF. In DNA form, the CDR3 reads TGTGCCAGCAGTGAATTCCGTGCGGGGGAGTATTGGGAGCCCCAGCATTTT.

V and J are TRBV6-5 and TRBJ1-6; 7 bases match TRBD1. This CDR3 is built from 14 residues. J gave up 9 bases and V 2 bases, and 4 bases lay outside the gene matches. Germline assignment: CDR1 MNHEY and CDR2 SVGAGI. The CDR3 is CASSYDRDSSPLHF. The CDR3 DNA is TGTGCCAGCAGTTACGACAGGGATAGTTCACCCCTCCACTTT.